The rows below give T cell receptor beta chains drawn from one sample of a study of breast tumors, draining lymph nodes, adjacent tissues. Using its own MiXCR run on the multiplex PCR reads, TCRdb lists one record per CDR3 protein. This sample has tens of thousands of distinct CDR3 sequences; approximately 53% occur once, and the top ten carry about 8.2%. The specimen was breast tumor tissue. These receptor sequences come from a female donor with breast cancer. Some clones in this sample may be carry-over from other donors' samples. The CDR3 runs from the conserved cysteine through the conserved F or W. Fields, in order: CDR3 length, D gene, clone size, V gene, J gene, CDR3 protein, CDR3 DNA. D genes are given only for firm matches. Size is stated for part of the rows, as once, few or many counts, or as a class when the clone is expanded.

>14|TRBD2|-|TRBV30|TRBJ2-1
CAGTSGTLYSEQFF
TGCGCCGGGACTAGCGGGACCTTATACAGTGAGCAGTTCTTC
>11|-|medium-sized|TRBV20-1|TRBJ2-5
CSAEHQETQYF
TGCAGTGCTGAGCACCAAGAGACCCAGTACTTC
>13|-|many|TRBV6-6|TRBJ1-2
CASSYGRNYGYTF
TGTGCCAGCAGTTACGGGCGGAACTATGGCTACACCTTC
>13|-|many|TRBV28|TRBJ2-7
CAIGLTNSYEQYF
TGTGCCATCGGACTGACGAACAGCTACGAGCAGTACTTC
>15|TRBD1|-|TRBV15|TRBJ2-7
CATSGSGTGAYEQYF
TGTGCCACCAGCGGATCCGGGACAGGGGCCTACGAGCAGTACTTC
>13|-|-|TRBV5-6|TRBJ2-1
CASSLALVDEQFF
TGTGCCAGCAGTTTGGCCCTGGTGGATGAGCAGTTCTTC
>13|TRBD1|-|TRBV5-5|TRBJ2-5
CASSYGQGETQYF
TGTGCCAGCAGCTACGGACAGGGAGAGACCCAGTACTTC
>15|TRBD1|-|TRBV4-3|TRBJ2-7
CASSQGAGGDYEQYF
TGCGCCAGCAGCCAAGGGGCAGGGGGAGACTACGAGCAGTACTTC
>9|-|medium-sized|TRBV7-7|TRBJ2-3
CARWSTQYF
TGTGCTCGATGGAGTACGCAGTATTTT
>13|-|-|TRBV7-8|TRBJ2-7
CASSSGPPYEQYF
TGTGCCAGCAGTTCAGGGCCGCCCTACGAGCAGTACTTC
>11|-|-|TRBV20-1|TRBJ1-1
CSVARGTEASF
-
>16|TRBD2|-|TRBV7-7|TRBJ2-2
CASSLVPSGRTGELFF
TGTGCTAGCAGCTTAGTTCCTAGCGGGAGGACCGGGGAGCTGTTTTTT
>14|TRBD2|many|TRBV6-1|TRBJ2-7
CASGGGRASYEQYF
TGTGCCAGCGGTGGCGGGAGAGCCAGCTACGAGCAGTACTTC
>15|-|many|TRBV20-1|TRBJ2-5
CSARDWGRAQETQYF
TGCAGTGCTAGAGATTGGGGGCGGGCCCAAGAGACCCAGTACTTC
>12|-|-|TRBV29-1|TRBJ2-6
CSVVSGANVLTF
TGCAGCGTTGTGTCCGGGGCCAACGTCCTGACTTTC